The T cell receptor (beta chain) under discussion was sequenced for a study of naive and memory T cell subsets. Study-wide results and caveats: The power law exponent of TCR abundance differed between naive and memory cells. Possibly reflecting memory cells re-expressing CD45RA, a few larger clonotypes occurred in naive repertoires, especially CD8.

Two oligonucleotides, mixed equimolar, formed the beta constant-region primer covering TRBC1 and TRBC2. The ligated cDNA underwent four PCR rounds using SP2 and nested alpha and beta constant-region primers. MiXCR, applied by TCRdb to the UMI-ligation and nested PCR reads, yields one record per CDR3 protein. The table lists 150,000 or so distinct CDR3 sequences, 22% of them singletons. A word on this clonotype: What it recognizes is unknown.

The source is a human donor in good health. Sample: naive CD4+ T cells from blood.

CDR3 nucleotide sequence: TGTGCCAGCAAAAGTCCTCAAACTGAAGCTTTCTTT. This sequence encodes CASKSPQTEAFF. This chain links TRBV3-1 with TRBJ1-1, with D uncertain. This CDR3 comprises 12 residues. Per germline, CDR1 LGHDT and CDR2 YNNKEL (reference sequence). The V and J ends lost 7 bases and 5 bases respectively, with 11 bases between them.